These 21 T cell receptor beta chains were sequenced from one sample in a study of T cell repertoires in cytomegalovirus infection. One entry per CDR3 protein, called by TCRdb with MiXCR from the reads. Of about 920,000 distinct CDR3 sequences in the sample, 31% are singletons; the top ten hold over 11%. No cognate antigen is known for these TCRs. The material sequenced was cultured CD8+ T cells from PBMCs, taken from culture after CMV antigen stimulation. All receptors come from a human donor in good health (CMV status not recorded). Some clones in this sample may be carry-over from other donors' samples.

In this sample, this clonotype turned up a few times. The rearrangement uses TRBV14 and TRBJ1-2; D not certain. Trimming pared 2 bases from V and 6 bases from J, leaving 16 bases between. CDR1 SGHDN and CDR2 FVKESK come from the germline V gene. CDR3 size: 15 residues. The CDR3 reads CASSQYRVTQHGYTF. DNA of the CDR3: TGTGCCAGCAGCCAATACCGGGTCACCCAGCATGGCTACACCTTC.

This clonotype turned up a few times. The genes are TRBV10-2 and TRBJ2-1, with 10 bases fitting TRBD2. The germline gives CDR1 WSHSY, CDR2 SAAADI. The CDR3 totals 18 residues. V was clipped by 7 bases and J by 0 bases; unmatched bases: 12. The CDR3 here is CASTPPGLAGASYNEQFF. Written as DNA, the CDR3 is TGCGCCAGCACTCCACCGGGGCTAGCGGGGGCCTCCTACAATGAGCAGTTCTTC.

There are a few counts of this clonotype. V and J are TRBV7-8 and TRBJ1-1; D is undetermined. Deletions cut 5 bases from V and 0 bases from J, with 7 bases between. The CDR3 has 13 residues. Germline V CDR1 and CDR2: SGHVS, FQNEAQ. The chain's CDR3 is CASSNAMNTEAFF. In DNA form, the CDR3 reads TGTGCCAGCAGCAACGCAATGAACACTGAAGCTTTCTTT.

The rearrangement links TRBV29-1 to TRBJ2-1; D not resolved. CDR1 is SQVTM, CDR2 ANQGSEA, per germline. V was trimmed by 2 bases and J by 9 bases, leaving 14 bases between them. The CDR3 runs to 13 residues. The CDR3 DNA reads TGCAGCGTTGAATATAGGGTCCGTGGTGAGCAGTTCTTC. Its translation: CSVEYRVRGEQFF.

This clonotype turned up a few times. The V gene is TRBV24-1, the J gene TRBJ2-3; D remains unclear. Germline V gene lookup returns CDR1 KGHDR and CDR2 SFDVKD. Trimming cost V 5 bases and J 4 bases, with 12 bases left between them. The CDR3 extends over 14 amino acids. CDR3 DNA sequence: TGTGCCACCAGTGGTAGTAGGGCGGCAGATACGCAGTATTTT. Its translation: CATSGSRAADTQYF.

The chain couples TRBV4-3 to TRBJ1-2; unclear D gene. The V gene lost 0 bases and the J gene lost 0 bases, with 11 bases spanning the gap. The germline CDR1 and CDR2 sequences are LGHNA and YSLEER. CDR3 length equals 16 residues. For the CDR3, the DNA is TGCGCCAGCAGCCAAGATGCGGCAGGAGCTAACTATGGCTACACCTTC. It encodes CASSQDAAGANYGYTF.

The rearrangement links TRBV7-9 to TRBJ2-1; perhaps TRBD1 as D (6 bases). The germline V gene has CDR1 SEHNR and CDR2 FQNEAQ (reference sequence). The CDR3 loop spans 17 amino acids. Deletions cut 5 bases from V and 2 bases from J, with 19 bases between. CDR3 in DNA: TGTGCCAGCAGCCCATCCCTCACAGGGTGGGCCTACAATGAGCAGTTCTTC. This gives the protein CASSPSLTGWAYNEQFF. Using reference TRBV7-9 and TRBJ2-1 for the parts outside the CDR3, the full variable domain is DTGVSQNPRHKITKRGQNVTFRCDPISEHNRLYWYRQTLGQGPEFLTYFQNEAQLEKSRLLSDRFSAERPKGSFSTLEIQRTEQGDSAMYLCASSPSLTGWAYNEQFFGPGTRLTVL.

In this sample, this clonotype turned up many times. V is TRBV7-2 and J is TRBJ1-2; perhaps TRBD1 as D (5 bases). Trimming shortened V by 5 bases and J by 6 bases, and 25 bases separated the two germline ends. Per germline, CDR1 SGHTA and CDR2 FQGNSA. This CDR3 contains 17 residues. CDR3 amino acids: CASSQRDWGGLYDGYTF. Written as DNA, the CDR3 is TGTGCCAGCAGCCAGCGGGACTGGGGGGGGTTGTATGATGGCTACACCTTC.

This clonotype was counted ten times or more. The CDR3 reads CASSQVEGNYWPQHF. The DNA for the CDR3 is TGCGCCAGCAGCCAAGTGGAGGGGAATTATTGGCCCCAGCATTTT. The J gene is TRBJ1-5, the V gene TRBV4-1, with D possibly matching TRBD1 (5 bases). This CDR3 is 15 amino acids long. Deletions cut 1 base from V and 9 bases from J, with 16 bases between. Germline assignment: CDR1 MGHRA and CDR2 YSYEKL.

There are a few counts of this clonotype. V is TRBV6-1 and J is TRBJ1-4; the match to TRBD1 covers 10 bases. Unmatched junction bases numbered 10, after V lost 2 bases and J lost 7 bases. The CDR3 extends over 17 amino acids. Germline values: CDR1 MNHNS, CDR2 SASEGT. The CDR3 nucleotides are TGTGCCAGCAGTGAAATAGGGACAGGGGCTAGGGGTGAAAAACTGTTTTTT. Its protein is CASSEIGTGARGEKLFF.

The rearrangement uses TRBV11-3 and TRBJ2-6; 7 bases agree with TRBD1. The V gene end was trimmed by 5 bases and the J gene end by 0 bases; junction bases not matched to a gene: 10. The V gene's germline CDR1 is SGHNT and CDR2 YENEEA. The CDR3 is made up of 18 amino acids. In DNA, the CDR3 is TGTGCCAGCAGCCGAATGACAGGGTGGACCTCTGGGGCCAACGTCCTGACTTTC. It encodes CASSRMTGWTSGANVLTF.

Notes on this clonotype: Possible read error: a much larger clone is one base away. The chain employs TRBV7-6 and TRBJ2-1; TRBD2 agrees at 15 bases. CDR3 length: 17 residues. The J segment lost 1 base and the V segment lost 5 bases, leaving 3 bases of the junction unmatched. The germline gives CDR1 SGHVS, CDR2 FNYEAQ. The CDR3 is CASSRTSGGVSYNEQFF. CDR3 DNA sequence: TGTGCCAGCAGCAGGACTAGCGGGGGGGTTTCCTACAATGAGCAGTTCTTC.

The DNA for the CDR3 is TGTGCCAGCAGCTTAGAGTTCTCTAGCGGGGGGTCCTACGAGCAGTACGTC. Protein sequence: CASSLEFSSGGSYEQYV. The rearrangement joins TRBV7-6 to TRBJ2-7; 11 bases agree with TRBD2. This CDR3 is built from 17 residues. V lost 1 base to trimming and J lost 1 base; unmatched junction nucleotides: 6. Germline-derived CDR1 and CDR2 are SGHVS and FNYEAQ.

This clonotype was recorded a few times. The chain recombines TRBV15 with TRBJ1-2; tentative D call: TRBD1 (5 bases). The V gene lost 0 bases and the J gene lost 4 bases, with 12 bases spanning the gap. There are 15 residues in the CDR3. Germline V gives CDR1 LNHNV, CDR2 YYDKDF (reference sequence). The CDR3 bases are TGTGCCACCAGCAGAGATTTAGGGGTAACCTATGGCTACACCTTC. Translation gives CATSRDLGVTYGYTF.

This clonotype was picked up one time. The rearrangement links TRBV9 to TRBJ2-1; a weak D match, TRBD2 (5 bases). Trimming took off 0 bases at V and 7 bases at J, with 8 bases between the two ends. The germline V gene has CDR1 SGDLS and CDR2 YYNGEE. The CDR3 runs to 13 residues. The CDR3 nucleotides read TGTGCCAGCAGCGTAGGAACGGGGAATGAGCAGTTCTTC. Residues: CASSVGTGNEQFF. The entire variable domain, with the rest obtained from reference TRBV9 and TRBJ2-1, is as follows: DSGVTQTPKHLITATGQRVTLRCSPRSGDLSVYWYQQSLDQGLQFLIQYYNGEERAKGNILERFSAQQFPDLHSELNLSSLELGDSALYFCASSVGTGNEQFFGPGTRLTVL.

The count of this clonotype is one. The chain has TRBV9 and TRBJ1-5; maybe TRBD1 (5 bases). Deletions cut 0 bases from V and 6 bases from J, with 10 bases between. The CDR3 covers 14 residues. Per germline, CDR1 SGDLS and CDR2 YYNGEE. The CDR3 sequence is CASSVGGLGQPQHF. CDR3 bases: TGTGCCAGCAGCGTAGGGGGCCTGGGTCAGCCCCAGCATTTT.

This clonotype was counted a few times. The V call is TRBV7-6, the J call TRBJ1-6, with 9 positions matching TRBD1. Trimming at V came to 5 bases and at J to 9 bases, leaving 5 bases not matched to a gene. CDR1 SGHVS and CDR2 FNYEAQ come from the germline V gene. This CDR3 is 14 amino acids long. The CDR3 loop reads CASSDTGGFSPLHF. In nucleotides, the CDR3 is TGTGCCAGCAGCGATACAGGGGGCTTTTCACCCCTCCACTTT.

For the CDR3, the DNA is TGTGCCAGCAGTAGGACAGACCCTAATGAAAAACTGTTTTTT. Encoded protein: CASSRTDPNEKLFF. This chain links TRBV27 with TRBJ1-4; perhaps TRBD1 as D (6 bases). The germline V and J ends were trimmed by 5 bases and 3 bases, with 10 bases remaining between them. CDR1 is MNHEY and CDR2 is SMNVEV in the germline V gene (reference sequence). The CDR3 length is 14 residues.

With respect to this clonotype: This could be a read error, since a much larger clone is one nucleotide away. The V gene is TRBV6-6, the J gene TRBJ2-1, with D possibly being TRBD2 (6 bases). Germline CDR1 reads MNHNY; CDR2 reads SVGAGI (reference sequence). The CDR3 has 14 residues. V was pared by 2 bases and J by 1 base, with 6 bases between. The CDR3 DNA sequence: TGTGCCAGCAGTTACGCGGGGTCCTACAATGAGCAGTTCTTC. Its translation is CASSYAGSYNEQFF.

The chain couples TRBV6-2 or TRBV6-3 to TRBJ1-5; D is perhaps TRBD1 (5 bases). Per germline, CDR1 MNHEY and CDR2 SVGEGT. CDR3 size: 16 residues. Deletions cut 1 base from V and 3 bases from J, with 13 bases between. CDR3 protein: CASSYWYPGANQPQHF. The CDR3 DNA sequence: TGTGCCAGCAGTTACTGGTATCCCGGGGCCAATCAGCCCCAGCATTTT.

This clonotype was picked up a small number of times. The chain uses TRBV27 and TRBJ1-1; no firm D call. V lost 6 bases and J 1 base, leaving 15 bases between the germline ends. This CDR3 has 15 residues. CDR1 is MNHEY, CDR2 SMNVEV, per germline (reference sequence). The CDR3 spells CASSLNEGTNTEAFF. The CDR3 bases are TGTGCCAGCAGCCTCAATGAGGGAACGAACACTGAAGCTTTCTTT.